The 14 T cell receptor beta chains below were found in one sample sequenced in a study of T cells in Graves' hyperthyroidism and ophthalmopathy. Authors of the study amplified TCR beta CDR3 regions from RNA transcripts. The HTBI set primed first-round TCR CDR3 RT-PCR. MiXCR, run by TCRdb on the multiplex PCR reads, gives a single entry per CDR3 protein. This table holds fewer than 900,000 distinct CDR3 sequences, about a sixth found once. The sample taken for sequencing was blood. The receptor source for this set is a man aged 18 to 30 with Graves' hyperthyroidism.

The table lists this clonotype with many counts. V and J are TRBV2 and TRBJ2-3; no clear D. Trimming left V 5 bases short and J 4 bases short, with 7 bases between. Germline V gives CDR1 SNHLY, CDR2 FYNNEI. The CDR3 contains 12 residues. The CDR3 spells CASSPLSDTQYF. The CDR3 bases are TGTGCCAGCAGTCCCCTTTCAGATACGCAGTATTTT.

The V call is TRBV6-2 or TRBV6-3, the J call TRBJ1-1; D possibly corresponds to TRBD1 (5 bases). The CDR3 has 13 residues. Trimming pared 2 bases from V and 10 bases from J, leaving 14 bases between. CDR1 is MNHEY, CDR2 SVGEGT, per germline. This CDR3 reads CASSYTRTTGAFF. DNA of the CDR3: TGTGCCAGCAGTTACACGCGGACAACAGGAGCTTTCTTT.

This clonotype was seen a handful of times. V usage is TRBV11-3 and J usage is TRBJ2-1, with 11 bases that match TRBD2. Germline V gene lookup returns CDR1 SGHNT and CDR2 YENEEA. Trimming took 5 bases from V and 6 from J; bases not matched to a gene: 9. This CDR3 spans 16 amino acids. The DNA for the CDR3 is TGTGCCAGCAGCCCCTCACTAGCGGGAGTCCCCAATGAGCAGTTCTTC. Its translation is CASSPSLAGVPNEQFF.

This clonotype was seen a handful of times. This rearrangement joins TRBV5-6 to TRBJ1-6; TRBD1 agrees at 8 bases. The ends lost 0 bases at V and 7 bases at J; junction bases unmatched: 3. Germline V lookup: CDR1 SGHDT, CDR2 YYEEEE. The CDR3 loop spans 15 amino acids. The CDR3 spells CASSLVTGANSPLHF. CDR3 nucleotide sequence: TGTGCCAGCAGCTTGGTGACAGGGGCCAATTCACCCCTCCACTTT.

In its sample, this clonotype was seen a few times. J is TRBJ2-7 and V is TRBV5-8, with D possibly being TRBD2 (5 bases). The CDR3 runs 14 residues. The V end was cut by 7 bases, the J end by 5 bases, with 19 bases between. CDR1 is SGHTS and CDR2 is YDEGEE in the germline V gene. In DNA, the CDR3 is TGTGCCAGCGGCCTAGGAACGGGGTGGCACGAGCAGTACTTC. This sequence encodes CASGLGTGWHEQYF.

Ten or more counts support this clonotype. This chain joins TRBV7-9 and TRBJ2-1; 7 nucleotides match TRBD2. Germline CDR1 and CDR2: SEHNR and FQNEAQ (reference sequence). The ends lost 1 base at V and 3 bases at J; junction bases unmatched: 3. This CDR3 is built from 15 residues. In DNA, the CDR3 is TGTGCCAGCAGCTTAGTATCGGGAGGCTACAATGAGCAGTTCTTC. Translating gives CASSLVSGGYNEQFF.

This clonotype has only a few counts. The CDR3, as DNA: TGTGCCAGCAGCCCCTTCTTGGACAGGAGTACAGATACGCAGTATTTT. Translated, it gives CASSPFLDRSTDTQYF. The chain employs TRBV7-3 and TRBJ2-3, with TRBD1 identical over 7 bases. Unmatched junction bases numbered 11, after V lost 5 bases and J lost 3 bases. The CDR3 totals 16 residues. The germline V gene has CDR1 SGHTA and CDR2 FQGTGA.

The rearrangement joins TRBV5-1 to TRBJ2-3; perhaps TRBD2 as D (6 bases). Germline V gene lookup returns CDR1 SGHRS and CDR2 YFSETQ. The length of the CDR3 is 19 residues. The V end was cut by 0 bases, the J end by 0 bases, with 20 bases between. The CDR3 loop is CASSLAGAAGPISTDTQYF. The CDR3 nucleotides are TGCGCCAGCAGCTTGGCCGGGGCGGCGGGACCTATAAGCACAGATACGCAGTATTTT. The full variable domain, its missing parts supplied by reference TRBV5-1 and TRBJ2-3, is KAGVTQTPRYLIKTRGQQVTLSCSPISGHRSVSWYQQTPGQGLQFLFEYFSETQRNKGNFPGRFSGRQFSNSRSEMNVSTLELGDSALYLCASSLAGAAGPISTDTQYFGPGTRLTVL.

This clonotype has at least ten counts. This chain uses TRBV20-1 with TRBJ2-5; D uncertain. This CDR3 contains 17 residues. Trimming removed 0 bases at V and 5 bases at J, with 22 bases between. CDR1 is DFQATT, CDR2 SNEGSKA, per germline (reference sequence). The CDR3 bases are TGCAGTGCTAGAGATCAGGTCGGGCAGCCGATCTTCGAGACCCAGTACTTC. This codes for CSARDQVGQPIFETQYF.

The chain recombines TRBV19 with TRBJ1-3; D is ambiguous. The CDR3 totals 15 residues. CDR1 LNHDA and CDR2 SQIVND come from the germline V gene (reference sequence). V gave up 7 bases and J gave up 2 bases, with 15 bases separating them. CDR3 residues: CASNPGISPGNTIYF. The CDR3 DNA follows: TGTGCCAGTAACCCCGGGATCTCTCCTGGAAACACCATATATTTT.

Ten or more counts support this clonotype. The chain couples TRBV29-1 to TRBJ1-1, with 7 bases lining up with TRBD1. CDR3 length: 12 amino acids. V dropped 6 bases and J dropped 3; count of bases not matched to a gene: 4. Germline CDR1 is SQVTM and CDR2 is ANQGSEA. The CDR3 DNA sequence: TGCAGCGTAAGCAGGGGGGACACTGAAGCTTTCTTT. Protein: CSVSRGDTEAFF.

This clonotype showed up many times. The CDR3 sequence: CASSLPRGEAFF. CDR3 nucleotides: TGTGCCAGCAGTTTACCCAGGGGGGAAGCTTTCTTT. This chain uses TRBV28 with TRBJ1-1; 7 bases align to TRBD1. CDR3 length equals 12 residues. V lost 2 bases to trimming and J lost 8 bases; unmatched junction nucleotides: 2. Germline-derived CDR1 and CDR2 are MDHEN and SYDVKM.

This clonotype came up many times. This chain joins TRBV24-1 and TRBJ2-2; perhaps TRBD1 as D (5 bases). The length of the CDR3 is 14 residues. V lost 5 bases, J lost 4 bases, and 10 bases lay in between. Looked up from germline, CDR1 is KGHDR and CDR2 is SFDVKD. For the CDR3, the DNA is TGTGCCACCAGTGGGCAGGGCGGCACCGGGGAGCTGTTTTTT. Amino acids: CATSGQGGTGELFF.

This clonotype was seen more than once but under ten times. The V call is TRBV7-2, the J call TRBJ1-1; D might be TRBD1 (6 bases). The CDR3 is 14 residues long. V lost 2 bases and J 11 bases, leaving 18 bases between the germline ends. Germline-derived CDR1 and CDR2 are SGHTA and FQGNSA. CDR3 sequence reads: CASSLYGGTPGAFF. Written as DNA, the CDR3 is TGTGCCAGCAGCTTATACGGAGGGACACCTGGGGCTTTCTTT.